The 30 T cell receptor beta chains below all came from one sample that was sequenced in a study of cytomegalovirus exposure and HLA in healthy donors. PCR was performed using 60 Vbeta and 13 Jbeta primers. Only in-frame clones appear in the TCRdb table, and some are missing; sequencing was by immunoSEQ multiplex PCR. The repertoire holds 100,000 to 150,000 clones, with 74% as singletons. Sequenced input: PBMCs. The receptors originated from a woman aged 45-60 years in good health and CMV-seropositive.

The chain combines TRBV5-1 with TRBJ2-3; 9 bases line up with TRBD2. This CDR3 contains 15 residues. Unmatched junction bases numbered 2, after V lost 0 bases and J lost 3 bases. Germline-derived CDR1 and CDR2 are SGHRS and YFSETQ. This chain's CDR3 is CASSLEAGGTDTQYF. CDR3 in DNA: TGCGCCAGCAGCTTGGAGGCGGGGGGGACAGATACGCAGTATTTT.

J is TRBJ2-1 and V is TRBV28; 8 bases map to TRBD1. CDR3 length: 16 residues. V lost 5 bases to trimming and J lost 5 bases; unmatched junction nucleotides: 11. Germline CDR1 MDHEN, CDR2 SYDVKM. The CDR3 DNA sequence: TGTGCCAGCAGTCGTCAGGACAGGGTCACACACAATGAGCAGTTCTTC. Translation gives CASSRQDRVTHNEQFF.

The chain joins TRBV7-9 to TRBJ2-3, with 9 bases identical to TRBD2. Germline V gives CDR1 SEHNR, CDR2 FQNEAQ (reference sequence). The trim removed 7 bases at V and 3 bases at J, leaving 8 bases unmatched. The CDR3 is made up of 15 amino acids. CDR3 DNA sequence: TGTGCCAGCAAGCCAGCTAGCGGGATAACAGATACGCAGTATTTT. Residues: CASKPASGITDTQYF.

The J gene is TRBJ1-1, the V gene TRBV11-1; TRBD1 matches at 8 bases. V shed 5 bases, J shed 1 base, and the junction held 0 bases outside the gene matches. CDR3 size: 13 residues. Germline assignment: CDR1 SGHAT and CDR2 FQDESV (reference sequence). CDR3 bases: TGTGCCAGCAGCGGACAGGGGAACACTGAAGCTTTCTTT. Translation gives CASSGQGNTEAFF. The complete variable domain, with remaining parts taken from reference TRBV11-1 and TRBJ1-1, reads EAEVAQSPRYKITEKSQAVAFWCDPISGHATLYWYRQILGQGPELLVQFQDESVVDDSQLPKDRFSAERLKGVDSTLKIQPAELGDSAMYLCASSGQGNTEAFFGQGTRLTVV.

The chain recombines TRBV10-3 with TRBJ1-5; 7 bases align to TRBD1. The ends lost 4 bases at V and 8 bases at J; junction bases unmatched: 8. Per the germline V gene, CDR1 is ENHRY and CDR2 is SYGVKD. The CDR3 sequence is 14 residues long. CDR3 sequence (DNA): TGTGCCATCAGTGTTAGAGGGGGCGCGGAGCCCCAGCATTTT. Translating gives CAISVRGGAEPQHF.

V is TRBV11-3 and J is TRBJ2-7; weak D call: TRBD2 (6 bases). Germline values: CDR1 SGHNT, CDR2 YENEEA. This CDR3 comprises 14 residues. V shed 5 bases and J shed 3 bases, with 14 bases lying between them. The chain's CDR3 is CASSLRGGDYEQYF. DNA of the CDR3: TGTGCCAGCAGCCTCCGGGGCGGGGACTACGAGCAGTACTTC.

The genes are TRBV5-6 and TRBJ1-6; the D gene is possibly TRBD1 (6 bases). V was cut by 1 base and J by 8 bases, with 10 bases left in between. Germline CDR1 is SGHDT and CDR2 is YYEEEE. This CDR3 spans 14 amino acids. As DNA, the CDR3 is TGTGCCAGCAGCTTGTGGGACAAGGATTCACCCCTCCACTTT. It is translated as CASSLWDKDSPLHF.

The V call is TRBV18, the J call TRBJ2-2; no clear D. The germline V gene encodes CDR1 KGHSH and CDR2 LQKENI. V was cut by 3 bases and J by 10 bases, with 18 bases left in between. CDR3 length: 15 amino acids. The CDR3 sequence: CASSPAFGYDEELFF. CDR3 in DNA: TGTGCCAGCTCACCTGCGTTCGGGTACGATGAGGAGCTGTTTTTT.

This chain joins TRBV5-1 and TRBJ2-5; TRBD1 matches 9 bases. Germline V lookup: CDR1 SGHRS, CDR2 YFSETQ. The CDR3 is 16 residues long. The trim removed 4 bases at V and 1 base at J, leaving 8 bases unmatched. CDR3 region: CASSRSGTGIQETQYF. CDR3 sequence (DNA): TGCGCCAGCAGCCGCTCCGGGACAGGGATCCAAGAGACCCAGTACTTC.

CDR3 in amino acids: CASSSGAGVEEFF. The CDR3 DNA reads TGTGCCAGCAGTTCTGGCGCAGGGGTCGAGGAGTTCTTC. V gene TRBV6-5 combines with J gene TRBJ2-1, with a weak D call TRBD1 (6 bases). The CDR3 is made up of 13 amino acids. Between the trimmed V and J ends, which lost 4 bases and 14 bases, there was a span of 18 bases. The V gene's germline CDR1 is MNHEY and CDR2 SVGAGI.

The V call is TRBV19, the J call TRBJ2-1; TRBD1 agrees at 8 bases. Losses at the gene ends were 5 bases for V and 7 bases for J; bases not matched to a gene: 10. Germline CDR1 LNHDA, CDR2 SQIVND (reference sequence). This CDR3 is built from 15 residues. The CDR3 DNA is TGTGCCAGTAGTTCCTTGACCCGGACAGGGAATGAGCAGTTCTTC. Translated, it gives CASSSLTRTGNEQFF. Full variable domain (missing parts from reference TRBV19 and TRBJ2-1): DGGITQSPKYLFRKEGQNVTLSCEQNLNHDAMYWYRQDPGQGLRLIYYSQIVNDFQKGDIAEGYSVSREKKESFPLTVTSAQKNPTAFYLCASSSLTRTGNEQFFGPGTRLTVL.

Here the CDR3 reads CASSGLVSTDTQYF. The DNA for the CDR3 is TGTGCCAGCAGTGGACTAGTTAGCACAGATACGCAGTATTTT. The chain joins TRBV2 to TRBJ2-3, with a tentative D call TRBD2 (6 bases). V lost 4 bases, J lost 0 bases, and 8 bases lay in between. The germline V gene encodes CDR1 SNHLY and CDR2 FYNNEI. This CDR3 spans 14 amino acids.

The count of this clone is one. J is TRBJ1-2 and V is TRBV7-9; tentatively, D is TRBD1 (5 bases). Trimming left V 1 base short and J 1 base short, with 10 bases between. Germline CDR1 SEHNR, CDR2 FQNEAQ (reference sequence). The CDR3 sequence is 15 residues long. Written as DNA, the CDR3 is TGTGCCAGCAGCTTAGAGAGACAGAGTAACTATGGCTACACCTTC. This translates into CASSLERQSNYGYTF.

This clone has just one count. The chain combines TRBV7-9 with TRBJ2-7; D remains ambiguous. The CDR3 extends over 14 amino acids. Germline CDR1 and CDR2: SEHNR and FQNEAQ (reference sequence). Deletions cut 0 bases from V and 1 base from J, with 7 bases between. This CDR3 is CASSLATESYEQYF. CDR3 DNA: TGTGCCAGCAGCTTAGCCACGGAGTCCTACGAGCAGTACTTC.

V usage is TRBV4-2 and J usage is TRBJ2-7, with 9 bases lining up with TRBD1. Germline V lookup: CDR1 LGHNA, CDR2 YNFKEQ. Trimming cost V 0 bases and J 6 bases; bases outside gene matches: 9. The CDR3 totals 16 residues. The CDR3 region has the DNA TGTGCCAGCAGCCAAGATTTGAGGACAGGGGCGGTCGAGCAGTACTTC. It translates to CASSQDLRTGAVEQYF.

The rearrangement uses TRBV9 and TRBJ2-1; 7 nucleotides match TRBD2. The CDR3 spans 19 residues. Germline V gene sequence: CDR1 SGDLS, CDR2 YYNGEE. Trimming removed 0 bases from V and 0 bases from J; junction bases left unmatched: 12. Written as DNA, the CDR3 is TGTGCCAGCAGCGTAGCGCCGAGCGGGGCGACTAACTCCTACAATGAGCAGTTCTTC. This sequence encodes CASSVAPSGATNSYNEQFF.

The chain employs TRBV27 and TRBJ1-2, with TRBD1 identical over 7 bases. V dropped 3 bases and J dropped 5; count of bases not matched to a gene: 9. The germline V gene encodes CDR1 MNHEY and CDR2 SMNVEV (reference sequence). This CDR3 is built from 15 residues. The CDR3 loop is CASSFSGQARYGYTF. Here the CDR3 DNA reads TGTGCCAGCAGTTTCTCAGGACAGGCTAGATATGGCTACACCTTC.

This sequence joins TRBV11-2 and TRBJ2-7; TRBD2 aligns across 7 bases. The ends lost 6 bases at V and 0 bases at J; junction bases unmatched: 8. The germline V gene has CDR1 SGHAT and CDR2 FQNNGV. The CDR3 runs to 15 residues. The CDR3 DNA sequence: TGTGCCAGCAGTTCCAGCGGGGTGAGCTCCTACGAGCAGTACTTC. This codes for CASSSSGVSSYEQYF.

Only a few counts were recorded for this clone. This chain connects TRBV4-2 to TRBJ2-7; perhaps TRBD1 as D (6 bases). CDR1 is LGHNA and CDR2 is YNFKEQ in the germline V gene. V lost 4 bases, J lost 5 bases, and 12 bases lay in between. This CDR3 spans 13 amino acids. DNA of the CDR3: TGTGCCAGCAGCCCCCACCAGGGGAACGAGCAGTACTTC. This codes for CASSPHQGNEQYF.

The rearrangement joins TRBV5-4 to TRBJ2-5; the match to TRBD2 covers 7 bases. Germline values: CDR1 SGHNT, CDR2 YYREEE (reference sequence). There are 16 residues in the CDR3. V shed 1 base, J shed 5 bases, and the junction held 11 bases outside the gene matches. CDR3 amino acids: CASSLRAAGRDETQYF. In DNA form, the CDR3 reads TGTGCCAGCAGCTTGAGGGCTGCAGGGAGGGACGAGACCCAGTACTTC.

The chain is built from TRBV5-6 and TRBJ1-5, with 9 bases identical to TRBD1. Germline values: CDR1 SGHDT, CDR2 YYEEEE. The CDR3 length is 17 residues. The trim removed 1 base at V and 4 bases at J, leaving 9 bases unmatched. The CDR3 DNA reads as TGTGCCAGCAGCTTGACAGGGGGCAAGGTAAGGAATCAGCCCCAGCATTTT. This codes for CASSLTGGKVRNQPQHF.

This rearrangement joins TRBV7-9 to TRBJ1-2; 9 bases are a match to TRBD1. The junction had 11 bases not matched to a gene; V was cut back by 6 bases and J by 3 bases. The CDR3 has 16 amino acids. Germline V lookup: CDR1 SEHNR, CDR2 FQNEAQ (reference sequence). The CDR3 is CASRPIQGAPHYGYTF. Here the CDR3 DNA reads TGTGCCAGCAGGCCAATACAGGGGGCGCCCCACTATGGCTACACCTTC.

V is TRBV11-2 and J is TRBJ1-2; weak D call: TRBD1 (5 bases). The CDR3 is 14 residues long. Germline lookup yields CDR1 SGHAT and CDR2 FQNNGV. Trimming cost V 5 bases and J 3 bases, with 13 bases left between them. This CDR3 reads CASSPTGGDYGYTF. CDR3 DNA sequence: TGTGCCAGCAGCCCGACGGGGGGGGACTATGGCTACACCTTC.

This chain connects TRBV4-3 to TRBJ1-5, with D tentatively TRBD1 (5 bases). Trimming stripped 0 bases from V and 6 bases from J, with 15 bases between. CDR1 is LGHNA, CDR2 YSLEER, per germline. CDR3 length: 16 residues. The CDR3 DNA sequence: TGCGCCAGCAGCCAAGATAGCGGCGGGGCAGGTCAGCCCCAGCATTTT. Encoded protein: CASSQDSGGAGQPQHF.

This chain uses TRBV5-1 with TRBJ1-1; tentatively, D is TRBD1 (5 bases). Germline values: CDR1 SGHRS, CDR2 YFSETQ. The CDR3 is 15 residues long. V lost 4 bases and J lost 6, with 19 bases in between. The CDR3 nucleotides read TGCGCCAGCAGCCCCCAATTGGCAGGGCCGGCTGAAGCTTTCTTT. Amino acid sequence: CASSPQLAGPAEAFF.

This chain links TRBV28 with TRBJ1-5; 7 positions agree with TRBD1. V was clipped by 11 bases and J by 2 bases; unmatched bases: 12. Per the germline V gene, CDR1 is MDHEN and CDR2 is SYDVKM. The CDR3 runs to 15 residues. CDR3 loop: CACKEGARGNQPQHF. For the CDR3, the DNA is TGTGCCTGCAAGGAGGGGGCGCGGGGCAATCAGCCCCAGCATTTT.

J is TRBJ2-1 and V is TRBV27; D may be TRBD1 (6 bases). Germline CDR1 MNHEY, CDR2 SMNVEV (reference sequence). This CDR3 has 12 amino acids. V lost 6 bases and J lost 10, with 13 bases in between. In nucleotides, the CDR3 is TGTGCCAGCAGCCCTCTCAGGGGAGAGCAGTTCTTC. Protein product: CASSPLRGEQFF.

The chain combines TRBV7-2 with TRBJ1-4; TRBD1 aligns across 9 bases. The CDR3 length is 16 residues. Germline values: CDR1 SGHTA, CDR2 FQGNSA. J gave up 7 bases and V 6 bases, and 12 bases lay outside the gene matches. Here the CDR3 DNA reads TGTGCCAGCAGTTCTGCACTCCGGGACAGGGTTGAAAAACTGTTTTTT. It translates to CASSSALRDRVEKLFF.

The rearrangement links TRBV6-6 to TRBJ2-1, with 7 bases aligning to TRBD2. CDR1 is MNHNY and CDR2 is SVGAGI in the germline V gene (reference sequence). The CDR3 runs 16 residues. Unmatched junction bases numbered 7, after V lost 2 bases and J lost 3 bases. CDR3 sequence reads: CASSYTVERGYNEQFF. In DNA form, the CDR3 reads TGTGCCAGCAGTTACACAGTTGAGCGGGGCTACAATGAGCAGTTCTTC.

CDR3 residues: CAIIRQANSNYGYTF. The CDR3 DNA follows: TGTGCCATCATACGTCAGGCAAACTCTAACTATGGCTACACCTTC. The J gene is TRBJ1-2, the V gene TRBV6-1; D gene ambiguous. CDR1 and CDR2 (germline): MNHNS, SASEGT. V shed 10 bases and J shed 0 bases, with 18 bases lying between them. The CDR3 covers 15 residues.